The 23 T cell receptor beta chains below come from one sample, sequenced in a study of cytomegalovirus exposure and HLA in healthy donors. Use of 60 Vbeta and 13 Jbeta primers characterized the PCR. The assay was immunoSEQ multiplex PCR, and TCRdb's table has in-frame clones only and misses some. The repertoire table contains some 130,000 clones. The sample was PBMCs. The receptor source for this set is a middle-aged woman in good health and CMV-seronegative.

The V and J genes are TRBV6-1 and TRBJ1-1; possibly TRBD1 for D (5 bases). In germline, CDR1 is MNHNS, CDR2 SASEGT. This CDR3 spans 12 amino acids. V lost 6 bases to trimming and J lost 7 bases, with 12 bases between them. The CDR3 is CASSLRQSEAFF. The DNA of the CDR3 is TGTGCCAGCAGCCTTAGACAGAGTGAAGCTTTCTTT.

The chain employs TRBV29-1 and TRBJ1-1, with D maybe TRBD1 (5 bases). The CDR3 is made up of 13 amino acids. The germline V gene has CDR1 SQVTM and CDR2 ANQGSEA. V lost 3 bases and J lost 1, with 9 bases in between. The CDR3: CSVDGRGNTEAFF. In nucleotides, the CDR3 is TGCAGCGTTGATGGGAGGGGGAACACTGAAGCTTTCTTT.

The rearrangement uses TRBV6-1 and TRBJ2-3; a weak D match, TRBD2 (5 bases). The germline gives CDR1 MNHNS, CDR2 SASEGT. This CDR3 spans 14 amino acids. With 5 bases removed from V and 4 bases from J, the gap between germline ends came to 13 bases. The DNA of the CDR3 is TGTGCCAGCAGTCCCCGGACTTATCCAGATACGCAGTATTTT. Its protein product is CASSPRTYPDTQYF.

The chain links TRBV28 to TRBJ2-7; the match to TRBD2 covers 9 bases. The V gene's germline CDR1 is MDHEN and CDR2 SYDVKM. CDR3 length: 15 amino acids. The ends lost 3 bases at V and 1 base at J; junction bases unmatched: 4. In DNA form, the CDR3 reads TGTGCCAGCAGTTTTCAGCGGGGGGTTTCCTACGAGCAGTACTTC. Protein product: CASSFQRGVSYEQYF.

This chain connects TRBV19 to TRBJ1-4, with D maybe TRBD1 (6 bases). Germline-derived CDR1 and CDR2 are LNHDA and SQIVND (reference sequence). The CDR3 loop spans 14 amino acids. V lost 2 bases and J lost 7, with 11 bases in between. CDR3 sequence reads: CASSIQGLSEKLFF. CDR3 nucleotides: TGTGCCAGTAGTATACAGGGGCTGAGTGAAAAACTGTTTTTT. Variable domain in full (rest from reference TRBV19 and TRBJ1-4): DGGITQSPKYLFRKEGQNVTLSCEQNLNHDAMYWYRQDPGQGLRLIYYSQIVNDFQKGDIAEGYSVSREKKESFPLTVTSAQKNPTAFYLCASSIQGLSEKLFFGSGTQLSVL.

The chain links TRBV7-2 to TRBJ1-4, with no clear D. Germline CDR1 reads SGHTA; CDR2 reads FQGNSA. The CDR3 has 14 amino acids. Trimming removed 1 base from V and 6 bases from J, with 9 bases in between. CDR3 nucleotides: TGTGCCAGCAGCTTAGAACAGAATTATGAAAAACTGTTTTTT. Translating gives CASSLEQNYEKLFF.

The chain couples TRBV10-1 to TRBJ2-3; 8 bases are a match to TRBD1. CDR1 and CDR2 from the germline V gene are WNHNN and SYGVQD (reference sequence). V lost 11 bases and J lost 0; bases outside the gene matches: 10. The CDR3 spans 15 residues. The chain's CDR3 is CAGGIRTGSTDTQYF. The CDR3 DNA reads as TGCGCCGGGGGAATTCGGACAGGGAGCACAGATACGCAGTATTTT.

The V gene is TRBV11-2, the J gene TRBJ2-1; possibly TRBD1 for D (6 bases). This CDR3 is 15 amino acids long. Germline-derived CDR1 and CDR2 are SGHAT and FQNNGV. Trimming left V 1 base short and J 6 bases short, with 13 bases between. CDR3 bases: TGTGCCAGCAGCTTAGTCTGGGGGCGCCTCAATGAGCAGTTCTTC. It specifies CASSLVWGRLNEQFF.

The rearrangement links TRBV9 to TRBJ1-2; 8 positions agree with TRBD1. Germline CDR1 is SGDLS and CDR2 is YYNGEE. The CDR3 runs to 17 residues. The V gene end was trimmed by 3 bases and the J gene end by 4 bases; junction bases not matched to a gene: 14. The CDR3 bases are TGTGCCAGCAGCGAGAGCTACCCAGGGGGCGTCGCCTATGGCTACACCTTC. It codes for CASSESYPGGVAYGYTF.

The V gene is TRBV6-5, the J gene TRBJ2-5, with D possibly being TRBD1 (5 bases). V lost 7 bases, J lost 6 bases, and 18 bases lay in between. The CDR3 length is 14 residues. Germline values: CDR1 MNHEY, CDR2 SVGAGI. The CDR3 DNA sequence: TGTGCCAGCAATCCCGCAGGGATGAGACAGACCCAGTACTTC. Amino acid sequence: CASNPAGMRQTQYF.

This chain joins TRBV5-1 and TRBJ2-7; the D is unclear. V was cut by 0 bases and J by 6 bases, with 10 bases left in between. Germline V CDR1 and CDR2: SGHRS, YFSETQ. CDR3 length: 13 residues. The CDR3 region has the DNA TGCGCCAGCAGCTTGGCTCCGGGTTTCGAGCAGTACTTC. Amino acid sequence: CASSLAPGFEQYF.

V gene TRBV18 combines with J gene TRBJ1-2; 7 positions match TRBD1. V lost 3 bases and J lost 6; bases outside the gene matches: 10. The CDR3 runs to 15 residues. Germline assignment: CDR1 KGHSH and CDR2 LQKENI. The CDR3 reads CASSPFASGGNGYTF. The CDR3 nucleotides read TGTGCCAGCTCACCGTTTGCTTCAGGGGGTAATGGCTACACCTTC.

The chain combines TRBV28 with TRBJ1-1; 8 bases map to TRBD1. Germline assignment: CDR1 MDHEN and CDR2 SYDVKM. The CDR3 is made up of 14 amino acids. Trimming removed 6 bases from V and 10 bases from J; junction bases left unmatched: 13. CDR3 bases: TGTGCCAGCAGCGGATCGACAGGGGATTTCGCAGCTTTCTTT. This sequence encodes CASSGSTGDFAAFF.

V gene TRBV28 combines with J gene TRBJ1-2; 9 nucleotides agree with TRBD1. The CDR3 covers 15 residues. Germline loops: CDR1 MDHEN, CDR2 SYDVKM. Trimming cost V 3 bases and J 4 bases; bases outside gene matches: 6. CDR3 protein: CASSFRGTGFYGYTF. Written as DNA, the CDR3 is TGTGCCAGCAGTTTCCGTGGGACAGGGTTCTATGGCTACACCTTC.

The rearrangement uses TRBV18 and TRBJ2-7, with D tentatively TRBD2 (7 bases). There are 12 residues in the CDR3. With 8 bases removed from V and 5 bases from J, the gap between germline ends came to 13 bases. Germline V CDR1 and CDR2: KGHSH, LQKENI. The CDR3 loop reads CASGGAVDEQYF. DNA for the CDR3: TGTGCCAGCGGGGGGGCGGTAGACGAGCAGTACTTC.

The CDR3: CASSFLQGAQNYGYTF. CDR3 DNA: TGTGCCAGCAGTTTTTTACAGGGGGCGCAAAACTATGGCTACACCTTC. The V gene is TRBV27, the J gene TRBJ1-2, with 9 bases identical to TRBD1. The germline V gene encodes CDR1 MNHEY and CDR2 SMNVEV (reference sequence). This CDR3 region has 16 residues. V gave up 3 bases and J gave up 2 bases; unmatched junction bases: 7.

The chain employs TRBV4-3 and TRBJ2-1; 13 positions agree with TRBD2. The CDR3 sequence is 19 residues long. The V gene's germline CDR1 is LGHNA and CDR2 YSLEER. The junction had 15 bases not matched to a gene; V was cut back by 4 bases and J by 6 bases. The CDR3 reads CASSRGTSGVHLLGNEQFF. The CDR3 bases are TGCGCCAGCAGCCGGGGGACTAGCGGGGTCCACCTATTAGGCAATGAGCAGTTCTTC.

The chain carries TRBV12-5 and TRBJ1-6, with 7 bases that match TRBD1. V trimming: 0 bases; J trimming: 0 bases; junction bases outside the gene matches: 17. The CDR3 sequence is 22 residues long. Germline-derived CDR1 and CDR2 are LGHNT and FRNRAP. This CDR3 is CASGLVRPDRRRTVSYNSPLHF. The CDR3 nucleotides read TGTGCTAGTGGTTTGGTCAGACCGGACAGGCGACGAACCGTCTCCTATAATTCACCCCTCCACTTT. Looking up the rest from reference TRBV12-5 and TRBJ1-6 gives the full variable domain: DARVTQTPRHKVTEMGQEVTMRCQPILGHNTVFWYRQTMMQGLELLAYFRNRAPLDDSGMPKDRFSAEMPDATLATLKIQPSEPRDSAVYFCASGLVRPDRRRTVSYNSPLHFGNGTRLTVT.

The rearrangement uses TRBV11-1 and TRBJ1-1; 10 bases fit TRBD1. CDR3 length equals 15 residues. V shed 3 bases and J 4 bases; nucleotides not matched to a gene: 5. CDR1 is SGHAT, CDR2 FQDESV, per germline (reference sequence). CDR3 amino acids: CASSFDRGRVTEAFF. CDR3 nucleotide sequence: TGTGCCAGCAGCTTCGACAGGGGGCGGGTCACTGAAGCTTTCTTT.

The J gene is TRBJ2-7, the V gene TRBV10-3; D is possibly TRBD2 (5 bases). The germline V gene encodes CDR1 ENHRY and CDR2 SYGVKD. The CDR3 has 15 residues. V was shortened by 4 bases and J by 2 bases, with 15 bases between the two germline ends. The CDR3: CAISAAAAFTYEQYV. The DNA for the CDR3 is TGTGCCATCAGTGCTGCAGCGGCGTTTACCTACGAGCAGTACGTC.

The V call is TRBV4-1, the J call TRBJ1-2, with D tentatively TRBD1 (5 bases). Germline CDR1 reads MGHRA; CDR2 reads YSYEKL. The CDR3 totals 17 residues. Trimming shortened V by 0 bases and J by 1 base, and 15 bases separated the two germline ends. The CDR3: CASSQDPGREGNYGYTF. CDR3 DNA: TGCGCCAGCAGCCAAGATCCGGGCAGGGAAGGTAACTATGGCTACACCTTC.

The rearrangement links TRBV11-1 to TRBJ1-1; 7 nucleotides align to TRBD1. The CDR3 runs to 14 residues. Unmatched junction bases numbered 11, after V lost 8 bases and J lost 5 bases. CDR1 is SGHAT and CDR2 is FQDESV in the germline V gene (reference sequence). Written as DNA, the CDR3 is TGTGCCAGCCGGCAGGGGGGCAGTGTGACTGAAGCTTTCTTT. As protein: CASRQGGSVTEAFF.

The gene calls are TRBV7-8 and TRBJ2-7; D might be TRBD1 (6 bases). Trimming pared 4 bases from V and 2 bases from J, leaving 12 bases between. CDR1 and CDR2 (germline): SGHVS, FQNEAQ. The CDR3 is 14 residues long. The CDR3 bases are TGTGCCAGCAGCTCCCTTGCAGGGGCCTACGAGCAGTACTTC. Its translation is CASSSLAGAYEQYF.